This entry lists 31 T cell receptor beta chains sequenced from one sample in a study of B cell selection in AIRE deficiency. Measured with immunoSEQ multiplex PCR; TCRdb has only the in-frame clones, and not every one. The sample includes about 19,000 clones, around 93% of them seen just once. The regulatory T cell sort gate was CD4+CD25hiCD127low/negative. The source material was CD4+CD25+ Tregs sorted from PBMCs. These receptors originate from a human donor in good health.

The V gene is TRBV9, the J gene TRBJ1-4, with 7 positions matching TRBD1. This CDR3 contains 13 residues. Germline-derived CDR1 and CDR2 are SGDLS and YYNGEE. The V gene end was trimmed by 3 bases and the J gene end by 4 bases; junction bases not matched to a gene: 0. The CDR3 DNA sequence: TGTGCCAGCAGCGGACAGGGTAATGAAAAACTGTTTTTT. Translation gives CASSGQGNEKLFF.

The V gene is TRBV27, the J gene TRBJ2-5; D remains ambiguous. Trimming took 1 base from V and 5 from J, leaving 8 bases between them. The CDR3 contains 13 residues. Germline CDR1 and CDR2: MNHEY and SMNVEV (reference sequence). CDR3 DNA sequence: TGTGCCAGCAGTTTATTCGTAGGGGAGACCCAGTACTTC. Translated: CASSLFVGETQYF.

The chain is built from TRBV5-6 and TRBJ1-6; D possibly corresponds to TRBD1 (5 bases). Germline V gives CDR1 SGHDT, CDR2 YYEEEE. The germline V and J ends were trimmed by 1 base and 6 bases, with 11 bases remaining between them. CDR3 length equals 15 residues. The CDR3 loop is CASSLHGQGNSPLHF. The CDR3 region has the DNA TGTGCCAGCAGCTTGCACGGGCAGGGTAATTCACCCCTCCACTTT.

V gene TRBV9 combines with J gene TRBJ1-5; D is perhaps TRBD1 (6 bases). CDR3 size: 13 residues. Germline loops: CDR1 SGDLS, CDR2 YYNGEE. V was cut by 0 bases and J by 5 bases, with 6 bases left in between. The CDR3: CASSVGQDQPQHF. CDR3 in DNA: TGTGCCAGCAGCGTAGGACAGGATCAGCCCCAGCATTTT.

The chain uses TRBV7-6 and TRBJ1-4; a possible D gene is TRBD1 (6 bases). The CDR3 covers 15 residues. In germline, CDR1 is SGHVS, CDR2 FNYEAQ. V lost 5 bases and J lost 4, with 14 bases in between. CDR3 region: CASSRGAGVNEKLFF. The CDR3 DNA follows: TGTGCCAGCAGCAGGGGGGCGGGAGTTAATGAAAAACTGTTTTTT.

The gene calls are TRBV28 and TRBJ2-1; a weak D match, TRBD1 (5 bases). Deletions cut 5 bases from V and 3 bases from J, with 14 bases between. This CDR3 region has 15 residues. Germline V lookup: CDR1 MDHEN, CDR2 SYDVKM. The CDR3 DNA sequence: TGTGCCAGCAGTAGAAGGGCAGGGATCTACAATGAGCAGTTCTTC. Residues: CASSRRAGIYNEQFF.

The rearrangement joins TRBV7-2 to TRBJ1-5; D unresolved. Trimming removed 1 base at V and 3 bases at J, with 16 bases between. There are 17 residues in the CDR3. Germline assignment: CDR1 SGHTA and CDR2 FQGNSA. CDR3: CASSLETRGGHNQPQHF. The CDR3 DNA reads as TGTGCCAGCAGCTTAGAGACCCGGGGAGGGCACAATCAGCCCCAGCATTTT.

This chain uses TRBV4-1 with TRBJ1-3; D unresolved. V lost 8 bases and J lost 2, with 16 bases in between. CDR3 length equals 15 residues. CDR1 is MGHRA, CDR2 YSYEKL, per germline. The CDR3 loop reads CASATQMAAGNTIYF. In nucleotides, the CDR3 is TGCGCCAGCGCCACACAGATGGCAGCTGGAAACACCATATATTTT.

J is TRBJ2-7 and V is TRBV27; 8 bases map to TRBD1. The ends lost 3 bases at V and 3 bases at J; junction bases unmatched: 4. This CDR3 is 14 amino acids long. Germline CDR1 MNHEY, CDR2 SMNVEV (reference sequence). The CDR3 reads CASSLRTGNYEQYF. DNA for the CDR3: TGTGCCAGCAGTTTGCGGACAGGGAACTACGAGCAGTACTTC.

V is TRBV27 and J is TRBJ1-1; weak D call: TRBD1 (5 bases). The V end was cut by 4 bases, the J end by 2 bases, with 14 bases between. The CDR3 contains 15 residues. Germline V lookup: CDR1 MNHEY, CDR2 SMNVEV (reference sequence). The CDR3 sequence is CASSSAGTANTEAFF. The CDR3 DNA reads as TGTGCCAGCAGTTCCGCCGGGACGGCTAACACTGAAGCTTTCTTT.

The CDR3 is CASRPLGAGNTIYF. DNA for the CDR3: TGTGCCAGCAGGCCTCTCGGGGCTGGAAACACCATATATTTT. The chain employs TRBV9 and TRBJ1-3; no definite D call. CDR3 length equals 14 residues. The V and J ends lost 5 bases and 2 bases respectively, with 11 bases between them. CDR1 and CDR2 from the germline V gene are SGDLS and YYNGEE. Drawing the rest from reference TRBV9 and TRBJ1-3, the complete variable domain is DSGVTQTPKHLITATGQRVTLRCSPRSGDLSVYWYQQSLDQGLQFLIQYYNGEERAKGNILERFSAQQFPDLHSELNLSSLELGDSALYFCASRPLGAGNTIYFGEGSWLTVV.

The CDR3 coding sequence is TGTGCCAGCAGTTTGGAGGTTTACTACAATGAGCAGTTCTTC. Amino acid sequence: CASSLEVYYNEQFF. The rearrangement joins TRBV28 to TRBJ2-1, with D perhaps TRBD2 (5 bases). Per the germline V gene, CDR1 is MDHEN and CDR2 is SYDVKM. This CDR3 contains 14 residues. With 3 bases removed from V and 3 bases from J, the gap between germline ends came to 9 bases.

The CDR3 reads CASSLDRNTEAFF. The CDR3 bases are TGTGCCAGCAGCTTAGACAGGAACACTGAAGCTTTCTTT. J is TRBJ1-1 and V is TRBV5-6; a possible D gene is TRBD1 (5 bases). V lost 2 bases to trimming and J lost 1 base, with 6 bases between them. Germline V gives CDR1 SGHDT, CDR2 YYEEEE. This CDR3 comprises 13 residues.

Only one count was recorded for this clone. V usage is TRBV2 and J usage is TRBJ2-2, with no clear D. The CDR3 runs 17 residues. V was shortened by 1 base and J by 3 bases, with 15 bases between the two germline ends. Germline V gene data show CDR1 as SNHLY and CDR2 as FYNNEI. This CDR3 is CASSEGPQRLDTGELFF. The CDR3 region has the DNA TGTGCCAGCAGTGAAGGACCCCAGAGATTAGACACCGGGGAGCTGTTTTTT.

The chain employs TRBV4-3 and TRBJ1-4, with a weak D call TRBD1 (5 bases). The V end lost 1 base, the J end lost 4 bases, and 10 bases lay between the germline ends. Per the germline V gene, CDR1 is LGHNA and CDR2 is YSLEER. This CDR3 contains 15 residues. The CDR3 protein is CASSQGGRLNEKLFF. CDR3 nucleotide sequence: TGCGCCAGCAGCCAAGGGGGACGGCTTAATGAAAAACTGTTTTTT.

The rearrangement uses TRBV21-1 and TRBJ2-2; the table's D call, TRBD1, was not checked against the DNA. TRBV21-1 is designated a pseudogene. The CDR3 spans 16 residues. CDR3 bases: TGTGCCAGCAGCAAAGTGGGACACCTACCCACCGGGGAGCTGTTTTTT. Translating gives CASSKVGHLPTGELFF.

The chain combines TRBV5-7 with TRBJ2-6; TRBD1 matches at 7 bases. TRBV5-7 qualifies as an ORF whose function is uncertain. Trimming cost V 4 bases and J 0 bases; bases outside gene matches: 10. This CDR3 is 18 amino acids long. The CDR3 DNA is TGTGCCAGCAGCGCACCCGGGACAGACTACTCTGGGGCCAACGTCCTGACTTTC. It yields the protein CASSAPGTDYSGANVLTF.

J is TRBJ1-4 and V is TRBV6-5; D is perhaps TRBD1 (5 bases). Germline V gene lookup returns CDR1 MNHEY and CDR2 SVGAGI. The CDR3 length is 14 residues. The V end lost 4 bases, the J end lost 7 bases, and 13 bases lay between the germline ends. The CDR3 is CASSLAGAGEKLFF. The DNA for the CDR3 is TGTGCCAGCAGTTTGGCTGGGGCAGGTGAAAAACTGTTTTTT.

The rearrangement links TRBV11-2 to TRBJ2-7; TRBD1 or TRBD2 may be the D gene (6 bases each). CDR1 and CDR2 from the germline V gene are SGHAT and FQNNGV. This CDR3 has 14 residues. V gave up 7 bases and J gave up 0 bases, with 13 bases separating them. In nucleotides, the CDR3 is TGTGCCAGCATTAGGGGGGCGAACTCCTACGAGCAGTACTTC. It encodes CASIRGANSYEQYF.

The chain combines TRBV7-9 with TRBJ2-3; maybe TRBD1 (6 bases). CDR3 length equals 15 residues. Germline V gives CDR1 SEHNR, CDR2 FQNEAQ (reference sequence). V lost 11 bases and J 2 bases, leaving 20 bases between the germline ends. The CDR3 region has the DNA TGTGCCTCCACTTCCGCGGCAGGGGCCACAGATACGCAGTATTTT. Translating gives CASTSAAGATDTQYF.

The J gene is TRBJ2-2, the V gene TRBV5-1; the match to TRBD2 covers 12 bases. Germline V gene data show CDR1 as SGHRS and CDR2 as YFSETQ. Trimming took 3 bases from V and 2 from J; bases not matched to a gene: 8. This CDR3 is 18 amino acids long. The CDR3 DNA follows: TGCGCCAGCAGCTCGGTGCAACTAGCGGGAGGAAACACCGGGGAGCTGTTTTTT. This codes for CASSSVQLAGGNTGELFF.

The rearrangement joins TRBV14 to TRBJ2-7; 11 bases align to TRBD1. Germline V gives CDR1 SGHDN, CDR2 FVKESK. The CDR3 contains 15 residues. V shed 6 bases and J 4 bases; nucleotides not matched to a gene: 8. The CDR3 nucleotides are TGTGCCAGCAGGGATACCGGGACAGGGGGTTACGAGCAGTACTTC. Encoded protein: CASRDTGTGGYEQYF.

The genes are TRBV20-1 and TRBJ1-2; D not resolved. Trimming cost V 3 bases and J 8 bases, with 10 bases left between them. The CDR3 length is 11 residues. Germline V gene sequence: CDR1 DFQATT, CDR2 SNEGSKA (reference sequence). The chain's CDR3 is CSASLGFGYTF. The CDR3 DNA reads TGCAGTGCTAGTTTAGGGTTCGGCTACACCTTC.

The chain couples TRBV6-1 to TRBJ1-2; possibly TRBD1 for D (5 bases). Trimming pared 4 bases from V and 5 bases from J, leaving 11 bases between. Germline-derived CDR1 and CDR2 are MNHNS and SASEGT. The CDR3 runs 13 residues. CDR3 in DNA: TGTGCCAGCAGTGCTACCAGACAGTATGGCTACACCTTC. Its translation is CASSATRQYGYTF.

The sample holds a few counts of this clone. The rearrangement links TRBV10-3 to TRBJ1-1; D remains unclear. Trimming cost V 4 bases and J 5 bases, with 17 bases left between them. CDR3 length: 15 amino acids. Germline V gives CDR1 ENHRY, CDR2 SYGVKD. CDR3 in DNA: TGTGCCATCAGTGCTTCGGTTTCACTGGGGACTGAAGCTTTCTTT. Protein product: CAISASVSLGTEAFF.

This clone was found a few times. The chain combines TRBV28 with TRBJ2-7; 7 bases map to TRBD1. The CDR3 length is 13 residues. From germline, CDR1 is MDHEN and CDR2 SYDVKM. Germline trimming cut 7 bases from V and 6 bases from J; bases unmatched to any gene: 9. The CDR3: CASITGALGEQYF. CDR3 in DNA: TGTGCCAGCATCACAGGGGCGCTGGGCGAGCAGTACTTC.

The chain is built from TRBV9 and TRBJ2-1, with TRBD2 as a possible D gene (5 bases). The V end lost 0 bases, the J end lost 10 bases, and 20 bases lay between the germline ends. Germline CDR1 SGDLS, CDR2 YYNGEE. The CDR3 is made up of 16 amino acids. CDR3 sequence (DNA): TGTGCCAGCAGCGTAGAGTGGGAGCCCTCTGAAAAAGAGCAGTTCTTC. This gives the protein CASSVEWEPSEKEQFF.

The gene calls are TRBV19 and TRBJ2-7; D remains unclear. The CDR3 runs to 12 residues. Germline values: CDR1 LNHDA, CDR2 SQIVND (reference sequence). Trimming cost V 3 bases and J 6 bases, with 9 bases left between them. CDR3 DNA: TGTGCCAGTAGTATCGGGCGAGGCGAGCAGTACTTC. It yields the protein CASSIGRGEQYF.

V usage is TRBV7-2 and J usage is TRBJ2-3; 7 bases line up with TRBD2. The V gene end was trimmed by 4 bases and the J gene end by 8 bases; junction bases not matched to a gene: 12. CDR3 length: 15 residues. CDR1 and CDR2 from the germline V gene are SGHTA and FQGNSA. The CDR3 loop is CASSSLTSSAGTQYF. In DNA, the CDR3 is TGTGCCAGCAGCTCCCTGACTAGCTCCGCAGGTACGCAGTATTTT.

The chain couples TRBV14 to TRBJ2-3; D is undetermined. Germline V gene lookup returns CDR1 SGHDN and CDR2 FVKESK. The CDR3 has 14 amino acids. The germline V and J ends were trimmed by 0 bases and 4 bases, with 8 bases remaining between them. The CDR3 coding sequence is TGTGCCAGCAGCCAAGAATACAGTTCAGATACGCAGTATTTT. It specifies CASSQEYSSDTQYF. The variable domain in full, with the rest retrieved from reference TRBV14 and TRBJ2-3, is EAGVTQFPSHSVIEKGQTVTLRCDPISGHDNLYWYRRVMGKEIKFLLHFVKESKQDESGMPNNRFLAERTGGTYSTLKVQPAELEDSGVYFCASSQEYSSDTQYFGPGTRLTVL.

The genes are TRBV6-6 and TRBJ2-1; 8 bases match TRBD1. The CDR3 is 14 residues long. Looked up from germline, CDR1 is MNHNY and CDR2 is SVGAGI (reference sequence). Losses at the gene ends were 2 bases for V and 6 bases for J; bases not matched to a gene: 3. As DNA, the CDR3 is TGTGCCAGCAGTTACGGTGGGACAGGCAATGAGCAGTTCTTC. Translating it yields CASSYGGTGNEQFF.